This T cell receptor beta chain was sequenced for a study of cytomegalovirus exposure and HLA in healthy donors. Study-wide results and caveats: A later analysis associated some 16,000 TCR beta sequences with HLA alleles at a 0.05 false discovery rate. The listing of roughly 160 TCR beta chains classed them as cytomegalovirus-associated.

Trimming cost V 6 bases and J 6 bases; bases outside gene matches: 8. CDR1 MDHEN and CDR2 SYDVKM come from the germline V gene. This CDR3 comprises 15 residues. PCR amplification relied on 60 Vbeta primers (plus 13 Jbeta primers). The table came from immunoSEQ multiplex PCR; TCRdb's copy has only in-frame clones and leaves some out. The sample gives about 130,000 clones, around 81% of which show up once; about 1.8% is in the top ten. On this clone itself: Its antigen is undetermined.

The TCR originated in a woman aged 50 to 60 in good health and CMV-seronegative. The chain recombines TRBV28 with TRBJ2-7; 13 bases agree with TRBD2. The specimen sequenced was PBMCs. CDR3 region: CASRPLAGGLAEQYF. CDR3 nucleotide sequence: TGTGCCAGCAGACCACTAGCGGGAGGGCTTGCCGAGCAGTACTTC.